This passage covers 21 T cell receptor beta chains from one sample sequenced in a study of cytomegalovirus exposure and HLA in healthy donors. TCRdb's table, derived via immunoSEQ multiplex PCR, lists solely in-frame clones and lacks some. The profile covers about 150,000 clones, with roughly 90% appearing a single time and about 0.65% taken by the ten largest. What was sequenced was PBMCs. The receptors come from a man between 18 and 29 years old in good health and CMV-seronegative.

The chain is built from TRBV7-9 and TRBJ2-2; TRBD1 aligns across 7 bases. The CDR3 covers 16 residues. Germline CDR1 is SEHNR and CDR2 is FQNEAQ (reference sequence). Trimming removed 5 bases from V and 3 bases from J; junction bases left unmatched: 9. CDR3 protein: CASSPYYRGDTGELFF. CDR3 DNA sequence: TGTGCCAGCAGCCCCTACTACAGGGGAGACACCGGGGAGCTGTTTTTT.

This clone was seen a single time. The chain couples TRBV30 to TRBJ2-1, with TRBD1 as a possible D gene (6 bases). Germline lookup yields CDR1 GTSNPN and CDR2 SVGIG (reference sequence). V was shortened by 5 bases and J by 7 bases, with 18 bases between the two germline ends. The length of the CDR3 is 14 residues. In nucleotides, the CDR3 is TGTGCCTGGTCAACCGGGACACAGAGGAATGAGCAGTTCTTC. Translated, it gives CAWSTGTQRNEQFF. The complete variable domain, with remaining parts taken from reference TRBV30 and TRBJ2-1, reads SQTIHQWPATLVQPVGSPLSLECTVEGTSNPNLYWYRQAAGRGLQLLFYSVGIGQISSEVPQNLSASRPQDRQFILSSKKLLLSDSGFYLCAWSTGTQRNEQFFGPGTRLTVL.

The chain couples TRBV7-9 to TRBJ2-7; D unclear. The CDR3 is 12 residues long. Trimming stripped 2 bases from V and 2 bases from J, with 4 bases between. The germline V gene has CDR1 SEHNR and CDR2 FQNEAQ (reference sequence). The chain's CDR3 is CASSLTPYEQYF. CDR3 in DNA: TGTGCCAGCAGCTTAACTCCCTACGAGCAGTACTTC. Based on the CDR3 plus reference TRBV7-9 and TRBJ2-7, the full variable domain is DTGVSQNPRHKITKRGQNVTFRCDPISEHNRLYWYRQTLGQGPEFLTYFQNEAQLEKSRLLSDRFSAERPKGSFSTLEIQRTEQGDSAMYLCASSLTPYEQYFGPGTRLTVT.

The chain couples TRBV5-1 to TRBJ1-1; D ambiguous. In germline, CDR1 is SGHRS, CDR2 YFSETQ. This CDR3 spans 14 amino acids. V was shortened by 5 bases and J by 0 bases, with 11 bases between the two germline ends. The CDR3 sequence is CASSPQRLNTEAFF. CDR3 in DNA: TGCGCCAGCAGTCCCCAACGGTTGAACACTGAAGCTTTCTTT.

J is TRBJ1-2 and V is TRBV10-3, with D possibly matching TRBD1 (6 bases). The CDR3 is made up of 14 amino acids. V lost 4 bases and J lost 2, with 11 bases in between. CDR1 ENHRY and CDR2 SYGVKD come from the germline V gene. CDR3 in amino acids: CAISGGGANYGYTF. CDR3 nucleotides: TGTGCCATCAGTGGAGGGGGGGCGAACTATGGCTACACCTTC.

The genes are TRBV9 and TRBJ1-5; D is uncertain. The germline CDR1 and CDR2 sequences are SGDLS and YYNGEE. V lost 0 bases to trimming and J lost 0 bases, with 13 bases between them. The CDR3 totals 17 residues. CDR3 amino acids: CASSVEPGLYSNQPQHF. In DNA form, the CDR3 reads TGTGCCAGCAGCGTAGAGCCAGGACTTTATAGCAATCAGCCCCAGCATTTT. Full variable domain (rest looked up from reference TRBV9 and TRBJ1-5): DSGVTQTPKHLITATGQRVTLRCSPRSGDLSVYWYQQSLDQGLQFLIQYYNGEERAKGNILERFSAQQFPDLHSELNLSSLELGDSALYFCASSVEPGLYSNQPQHFGDGTRLSIL.

V usage is TRBV27 and J usage is TRBJ2-7; TRBD2 matches at 12 bases. The CDR3 loop spans 17 amino acids. Germline trimming cut 3 bases from V and 2 bases from J; bases unmatched to any gene: 8. Germline V CDR1 and CDR2: MNHEY, SMNVEV (reference sequence). CDR3 DNA: TGTGCCAGCAGTTTTTCTAGCGGGAGGGCGGAAACCTACGAGCAGTACGTC. This encodes CASSFSSGRAETYEQYV.

The rearrangement links TRBV30 to TRBJ1-2; a weak D match, TRBD1 (6 bases). The CDR3 is 12 amino acids. CDR1 GTSNPN and CDR2 SVGIG come from the germline V gene (reference sequence). The germline V and J ends were trimmed by 0 bases and 7 bases, with 9 bases remaining between them. The CDR3 is CAWSVSGVGYTF. The CDR3 bases are TGTGCCTGGAGTGTATCAGGGGTTGGCTACACCTTC.

The chain links TRBV6-5 to TRBJ1-2; TRBD1 might be the D (6 bases). CDR1 MNHEY and CDR2 SVGAGI come from the germline V gene. Trimming pared 6 bases from V and 1 base from J, leaving 12 bases between. The CDR3 sequence is 14 residues long. CDR3 region: CASSLNRVNYGYTF. The CDR3 coding sequence is TGTGCCAGCAGCCTGAACAGGGTTAACTATGGCTACACCTTC.

V gene TRBV5-4 combines with J gene TRBJ2-1; 7 nucleotides agree with TRBD2. Germline values: CDR1 SGHNT, CDR2 YYREEE (reference sequence). The CDR3 totals 15 residues. The trim removed 1 base at V and 2 bases at J, leaving 3 bases unmatched. The CDR3 DNA is TGTGCCAGCAGCTTGTCTAGCGGAGCCTACAATGAGCAGTTCTTC. It encodes CASSLSSGAYNEQFF. Based on the CDR3 plus reference TRBV5-4 and TRBJ2-1, the full variable domain is ETGVTQSPTHLIKTRGQQVTLRCSSQSGHNTVSWYQQALGQGPQFIFQYYREEENGRGNFPPRFSGLQFPNYSSELNVNALELDDSALYLCASSLSSGAYNEQFFGPGTRLTVL.

This clone showed up just a few times. This chain joins TRBV6-5 and TRBJ2-3, with D perhaps matching TRBD2 (6 bases). Germline V gene lookup returns CDR1 MNHEY and CDR2 SVGAGI. The V end was cut by 0 bases, the J end by 4 bases, with 11 bases between. The CDR3 is 15 residues long. CDR3 amino acids: CASSYSTSWPDTQYF. Written as DNA, the CDR3 is TGTGCCAGCAGTTACTCGACTAGTTGGCCAGATACGCAGTATTTT.

The genes are TRBV7-2 and TRBJ1-3; 7 positions match TRBD1. In germline, CDR1 is SGHTA, CDR2 FQGNSA. V lost 5 bases and J lost 6; bases outside the gene matches: 7. The CDR3 extends over 14 amino acids. The CDR3 protein is CASSPRQGLNTIYF. CDR3 sequence (DNA): TGTGCCAGCAGCCCCCGACAGGGCCTAAACACCATATATTTT.

The gene calls are TRBV2 and TRBJ1-5; maybe TRBD1 (6 bases). The CDR3 has 14 amino acids. CDR1 is SNHLY and CDR2 is FYNNEI in the germline V gene. Trimming removed 5 bases from V and 5 bases from J, with 13 bases in between. CDR3 bases: TGTGCCAGCAGTCCTACAGGGAGAGATCAGCCCCAGCATTTT. Translation: CASSPTGRDQPQHF. Complete variable domain (other parts from reference TRBV2 and TRBJ1-5): EPEVTQTPSHQVTQMGQEVILRCVPISNHLYFYWYRQILGQKVEFLVSFYNNEISEKSEIFDDQFSVERPDGSNFTLKIRSTKLEDSAMYFCASSPTGRDQPQHFGDGTRLSIL.

This rearrangement joins TRBV9 to TRBJ1-2; TRBD1 is a possible D gene (5 bases). The CDR3 consists of 13 residues. The ends were cut back, 2 bases at V and 6 bases at J, with 11 bases in the middle. Germline V gives CDR1 SGDLS, CDR2 YYNGEE. The chain's CDR3 is CASSVNRLDGYTF. Written as DNA, the CDR3 is TGTGCCAGCAGCGTGAACAGGTTAGATGGCTACACCTTC.

This rearrangement joins TRBV5-1 to TRBJ2-3; 9 bases align to TRBD1. The germline CDR1 and CDR2 sequences are SGHRS and YFSETQ. The CDR3 length is 16 residues. Trimming took 5 bases from V and 0 from J; bases not matched to a gene: 7. This CDR3 is CASSWRQGGSTDTQYF. The CDR3, as DNA: TGCGCCAGCAGTTGGAGACAGGGGGGGAGCACAGATACGCAGTATTTT.

The chain has TRBV7-2 and TRBJ2-1; TRBD2 matches 13 bases. J lost 7 bases, V lost 0 bases, and 6 bases had no gene match. Per germline, CDR1 SGHTA and CDR2 FQGNSA. This CDR3 comprises 17 residues. CDR3 sequence (DNA): TGTGCCAGCAGCTTAGCGGGGACTAGCGGGAACCTAAATGAGCAGTTCTTC. It specifies CASSLAGTSGNLNEQFF.

The chain uses TRBV9 and TRBJ2-2; 7 positions match TRBD2. This CDR3 is 16 amino acids long. Germline V gives CDR1 SGDLS, CDR2 YYNGEE. The trim removed 2 bases at V and 8 bases at J, leaving 12 bases unmatched. CDR3 bases: TGTGCCAGCAGCGTGACGGGGGGAATCGATGGTGGGGAGCTGTTTTTT. It specifies CASSVTGGIDGGELFF.

The J gene is TRBJ2-7, the V gene TRBV5-8; D may be TRBD1 (5 bases). Germline assignment: CDR1 SGHTS and CDR2 YDEGEE. V was shortened by 7 bases and J by 2 bases, with 13 bases between the two germline ends. This CDR3 contains 13 residues. CDR3 sequence reads: CASAARVPYEQYV. In nucleotides, the CDR3 is TGTGCCAGCGCTGCCAGGGTTCCCTACGAGCAGTACGTC.

This clone was counted between two and nine times. The chain joins TRBV14 to TRBJ2-7; D remains unclear. Trimming pared 4 bases from V and 2 bases from J, leaving 6 bases between. The CDR3 spans 12 residues. Looked up from germline, CDR1 is SGHDN and CDR2 is FVKESK. The CDR3 sequence: CASSPGAYEQYF. The CDR3 DNA follows: TGTGCCAGCAGCCCCGGAGCCTACGAGCAGTACTTC.

This sequence joins TRBV5-4 and TRBJ2-1; 10 bases agree with TRBD2. This CDR3 is 15 amino acids long. V lost 4 bases and J lost 6; bases outside the gene matches: 7. In germline, CDR1 is SGHNT, CDR2 YYREEE (reference sequence). In DNA form, the CDR3 reads TGTGCCAGCAGCCAACCGGGACTAGCGCGCAATGAGCAGTTCTTC. It translates to CASSQPGLARNEQFF.

The chain couples TRBV29-1 to TRBJ2-7; 11 bases are shared with TRBD1. CDR3 length equals 14 residues. From germline, CDR1 is SQVTM and CDR2 ANQGSEA. The J segment lost 0 bases and the V segment lost 5 bases, leaving 3 bases of the junction unmatched. The chain's CDR3 is CSVRDRGFSYEQYV. The DNA for the CDR3 is TGCAGCGTTCGGGACAGGGGGTTCTCCTACGAGCAGTACGTC.